These 25 T cell receptor beta chains were sequenced from one sample in a study of Ad26.COV2.S vaccination and SARS-CoV-2 variants. Treatment denoted: around 19 received Ad26.COV2.S at low or high dose, single or two shots; five or six received placebo; per-sample allocation not given. Specimens were obtained on day 63 following the first vaccine or placebo injection. Assay used: immunoSEQ multiplex PCR; TCRdb lists only in-frame clones, some missing. This sample has about 350,000 clones, with approximately 90% found just once. Material: peripheral blood, obtained in a trial of Ad26.COV2.S vaccine versus placebo. Source of these receptors: a person aged 18-65 years who received the Ad26.COV2.S COVID-19 vaccine or a placebo.

This sequence joins TRBV7-8 and TRBJ1-5; 7 positions match TRBD1. V gave up 5 bases and J gave up 4 bases; unmatched junction bases: 5. CDR3 length equals 14 residues. The germline V gene encodes CDR1 SGHVS and CDR2 FQNEAQ. CDR3 loop: CASSNRGGNQPQHF. The CDR3 DNA reads TGTGCCAGCAGCAACAGGGGCGGTAATCAGCCCCAGCATTTT.

This chain joins TRBV20-1 and TRBJ1-1; no firm D call. CDR1 is DFQATT, CDR2 SNEGSKA, per germline (reference sequence). The CDR3 is 11 residues long. Trimming pared 8 bases from V and 1 base from J, leaving 8 bases between. The CDR3 region is CSSRRNTEAFF. CDR3 DNA sequence: TGCAGTAGCAGGAGGAACACTGAAGCTTTCTTT.

V usage is TRBV29-1 and J usage is TRBJ2-1; TRBD2 might be the D (6 bases). Germline assignment: CDR1 SQVTM and CDR2 ANQGSEA. V was cut by 4 bases and J by 3 bases, with 13 bases left in between. The CDR3 runs to 14 residues. The CDR3 DNA is TGCAGCGTTGGGGCTAGCGCGAACTACAATGAGCAGTTCTTC. Its protein product is CSVGASANYNEQFF.

This chain joins TRBV3-1 (or the pseudogene TRBV3-2) and TRBJ2-1, with a weak D call TRBD1 (5 bases). V lost 0 bases and J 9 bases, leaving 15 bases between the germline ends. The CDR3 has 15 residues. Germline V lookup: CDR1 LGHDT, CDR2 YNNKEL (reference sequence). CDR3 in DNA: TGTGCCAGCAGCCAAGATGGGGTAGGGGTGGGTGAGCAGTTCTTC. Translated: CASSQDGVGVGEQFF.

The chain combines TRBV27 with TRBJ2-5, with 7 bases identical to TRBD2. Germline loops: CDR1 MNHEY, CDR2 SMNVEV (reference sequence). This CDR3 spans 13 amino acids. Trimming took 6 bases from V and 5 from J; bases not matched to a gene: 6. Here the CDR3 DNA reads TGTGCCAGCAGGCCAGCGGGGAGGGAGACCCAGTACTTC. Amino acids: CASRPAGRETQYF.

This clone was observed many times. The chain has TRBV7-9 and TRBJ2-1, with 7 bases aligning to TRBD2. Germline-derived CDR1 and CDR2 are SEHNR and FQNEAQ (reference sequence). This CDR3 spans 14 amino acids. J gave up 4 bases and V 8 bases, and 8 bases lay outside the gene matches. The CDR3 sequence: CASSGREWYNEQFF. For the CDR3, the DNA is TGTGCCAGCTCAGGGCGGGAGTGGTACAATGAGCAGTTCTTC.

The chain carries TRBV6-6 and TRBJ1-1; D is ambiguous. Germline values: CDR1 MNHNY, CDR2 SVGAGI (reference sequence). The ends were cut back, 6 bases at V and 5 bases at J, with 19 bases in the middle. The CDR3 spans 15 residues. This CDR3 is CASSPSGPRSTEAFF. The CDR3 DNA reads TGTGCCAGCAGCCCCTCGGGCCCAAGGAGTACTGAAGCTTTCTTT.

The chain carries TRBV10-1 and TRBJ2-6; D uncertain. Germline lookup yields CDR1 WNHNN and CDR2 SYGVQD (reference sequence). This CDR3 is 15 amino acids long. V lost 6 bases and J lost 0, with 9 bases in between. The CDR3 DNA is TGCGCCAGCAGCGCTGGATTCTCTGGGGCCAACGTCCTGACTTTC. This gives the protein CASSAGFSGANVLTF.

The chain couples TRBV28 to TRBJ2-2; D not certain. Deletions cut 5 bases from V and 3 bases from J, with 7 bases between. There are 13 residues in the CDR3. The germline CDR1 and CDR2 sequences are MDHEN and SYDVKM. In nucleotides, the CDR3 is TGTGCCAGCAGTAAAGGAGACACCGGGGAGCTGTTTTTT. Its protein product is CASSKGDTGELFF.

The J gene is TRBJ2-1, the V gene TRBV12-3 or TRBV12-4, with TRBD1 matching 7 bases. The CDR3 loop spans 13 amino acids. After removal of 3 bases from V and 6 bases from J, the junction contained 2 bases not matched to a gene. The CDR3 here is CASSLGQTNEQFF. For the CDR3, the DNA is TGTGCCAGCAGTTTGGGACAGACCAATGAGCAGTTCTTC.

This clone showed up just once. DNA of the CDR3: TGTGCCAGCAGTTCTAGTGGTAGCTCCTACGAGCAGTACTTC. Residues: CASSSSGSSYEQYF. J is TRBJ2-7 and V is TRBV28; D is ambiguous. Germline lookup yields CDR1 MDHEN and CDR2 SYDVKM. This CDR3 comprises 14 residues. V was clipped by 4 bases and J by 0 bases, with 10 bases between them.

This rearrangement joins TRBV6-5 to TRBJ2-2, with D maybe TRBD1 (6 bases). There are 14 residues in the CDR3. Per the germline V gene, CDR1 is MNHEY and CDR2 is SVGAGI. Trimming shortened V by 7 bases and J by 3 bases, and 12 bases separated the two germline ends. Here the CDR3 DNA reads TGTGCCAGCACCAGGGGCGGATACACCGGGGAGCTGTTTTTT. Protein sequence: CASTRGGYTGELFF.

This rearrangement joins TRBV2 to TRBJ1-2; 7 bases are shared with TRBD1. Looked up from germline, CDR1 is SNHLY and CDR2 is FYNNEI. This CDR3 has 13 amino acids. J lost 5 bases, V lost 2 bases, and 2 bases had no gene match. As DNA, the CDR3 is TGTGCCAGCAGTGAACAGGGGGGATATGGCTACACCTTC. Its translation is CASSEQGGYGYTF.

This rearrangement joins TRBV7-9 to TRBJ2-1, with D unclear. The CDR3 runs to 13 residues. The ends were cut back, 1 base at V and 8 bases at J, with 9 bases in the middle. Germline V CDR1 and CDR2: SEHNR, FQNEAQ (reference sequence). This CDR3 is CASSLGASYEQFF. The DNA of the CDR3 is TGTGCCAGCAGCTTAGGGGCATCCTATGAGCAGTTCTTC.

The chain has TRBV28 and TRBJ2-5, with a possible D match to TRBD2 (5 bases). Trimming removed 0 bases from V and 0 bases from J, with 17 bases in between. CDR3 length: 18 residues. The germline V gene has CDR1 MDHEN and CDR2 SYDVKM. As DNA, the CDR3 is TGTGCCAGCAGTTTATGGATCGGACTTACAGAGGACCAAGAGACCCAGTACTTC. It encodes CASSLWIGLTEDQETQYF. The full variable domain, rest sourced from reference TRBV28 and TRBJ2-5, is DVKVTQSSRYLVKRTGEKVFLECVQDMDHENMFWYRQDPGLGLRLIYFSYDVKMKEKGDIPEGYSVSREKKERFSLILESASTNQTSMYLCASSLWIGLTEDQETQYFGPGTRLLVL.

This clone was counted a few times. V usage is TRBV6-5 and J usage is TRBJ2-7; 7 nucleotides line up with TRBD1. CDR1 MNHEY and CDR2 SVGAGI come from the germline V gene. The trim removed 6 bases at V and 5 bases at J, leaving 10 bases unmatched. The CDR3 length is 14 residues. The CDR3 region has the DNA TGTGCCAGCAGGGATACTGACAGGGCGAACGAGCAGTACTTC. Translated: CASRDTDRANEQYF.

This chain uses TRBV28 with TRBJ2-7; D tentatively fits TRBD1 or TRBD2 (5 bases each). The germline V gene has CDR1 MDHEN and CDR2 SYDVKM. The V end was cut by 2 bases, the J end by 3 bases, with 11 bases between. The CDR3 has 14 residues. This chain's CDR3 is CASSLGTGNYEQYF. The DNA of the CDR3 is TGTGCCAGCAGTTTAGGGACGGGTAACTACGAGCAGTACTTC.

V is TRBV2 and J is TRBJ2-5; D tentatively reads TRBD1 or TRBD2 (5 bases each). CDR1 is SNHLY, CDR2 FYNNEI, per germline. Trimming cost V 6 bases and J 3 bases, with 20 bases left between them. This CDR3 spans 16 amino acids. The CDR3 loop reads CASSFNPGRLEETQYF. CDR3 nucleotides: TGTGCCAGCAGCTTTAACCCGGGACGGTTGGAAGAGACCCAGTACTTC.

This clone has at least ten counts. Other DNA sequences within the sample encode an identical CDR3. J is TRBJ1-2 and V is TRBV11-2; D not resolved. There are 14 residues in the CDR3. Germline CDR1 is SGHAT and CDR2 is FQNNGV. Deletions cut 1 base from V and 2 bases from J, with 8 bases between. This CDR3 is CASSLGTGNYGYTF. The CDR3 region has the DNA TGTGCCAGCAGCTTAGGGACCGGGAACTATGGCTACACCTTC.

The chain has TRBV7-3 and TRBJ2-3; D might be TRBD2 (5 bases). Germline V gives CDR1 SGHTA, CDR2 FQGTGA. Trimming removed 0 bases from V and 3 bases from J, with 10 bases in between. The CDR3 has 15 amino acids. The DNA for the CDR3 is TGTGCCAGCAGCTTAACTGGAGGAACAACAGATACGCAGTATTTT. Its translation is CASSLTGGTTDTQYF.

V is TRBV7-6 and J is TRBJ2-7, with D uncertain. Germline CDR1 reads SGHVS; CDR2 reads FNYEAQ. The length of the CDR3 is 12 residues. The ends were cut back, 5 bases at V and 5 bases at J, with 10 bases in the middle. Here the CDR3 DNA reads TGTGCCAGCAGCCTACGACCAGACGAGCAGTACTTC. As protein: CASSLRPDEQYF. Together with reference TRBV7-6 and TRBJ2-7, the CDR3 gives the full variable domain: GAGVSQSPRYKVTKRGQDVALRCDPISGHVSLYWYRQALGQGPEFLTYFNYEAQQDKSGLPNDRFSAERPEGSISTLTIQRTEQRDSAMYRCASSLRPDEQYFGPGTRLTVT.

The V call is TRBV5-1, the J call TRBJ2-7; tentatively, D is TRBD1 (5 bases). CDR1 and CDR2 from the germline V gene are SGHRS and YFSETQ. CDR3 length: 14 amino acids. The V end was cut by 4 bases, the J end by 0 bases, with 11 bases between. This chain's CDR3 is CASSGRVNSYEQYF. Here the CDR3 DNA reads TGCGCCAGCAGCGGCAGGGTCAACTCCTACGAGCAGTACTTC.

The chain joins TRBV9 to TRBJ2-7; D might be TRBD1 (6 bases). Germline loops: CDR1 SGDLS, CDR2 YYNGEE. Trimming took 0 bases from V and 2 from J, leaving 12 bases between them. The CDR3 loop spans 15 amino acids. This CDR3 reads CASSVGVDSTYEQYF. The CDR3 nucleotides read TGTGCCAGCAGCGTAGGGGTGGACAGTACCTACGAGCAGTACTTC.

V is TRBV19 and J is TRBJ1-1, with 8 nucleotides matching TRBD1. With V trimmed by 5 bases and J by 6 bases, 11 bases remained unmatched. Germline loops: CDR1 LNHDA, CDR2 SQIVND (reference sequence). CDR3 length: 15 amino acids. The CDR3 coding sequence is TGTGCCAGTAGTCCAGAGACAGGGGCGATGGCTGAAGCTTTCTTT. Translated, it gives CASSPETGAMAEAFF.

The rearrangement links TRBV5-5 to TRBJ2-1; no clear D gene. Germline V gene data show CDR1 as SGHKS and CDR2 as YYEKEE (reference sequence). This CDR3 contains 16 residues. V was pared by 0 bases and J by 6 bases, with 16 bases between. The CDR3 DNA is TGTGCCAGCAGCTTGGCCCCACCTCCGACGGGCAATGAGCAGTTCTTC. Translated: CASSLAPPPTGNEQFF.